The clone carrying this T cell receptor (beta chain) was observed at least ten times. The sample belongs to a study of regulatory T cells in long-lasting Graves disease. Time point reported: newly diagnosed GD, antithyroid drugs for less than 3 months. PBMCs were the source of the RNA used for TCR sequencing. Those enrolled as patients came out of an endocrinology department in Xi'an, China. Researchers made TCR beta libraries by using iRepertoire HTBI primers and running Arm-PCR on CDR3 regions. Via MiXCR, TCRdb re-called the multiplex PCR reads, giving one row per CDR3 protein. The sample includes about 440,000 distinct CDR3 sequences, around 17% seen only once; the top ten take 20% to 25%. CDR3 length: 16 amino acids. Germline trimming cut 5 bases from V and 0 bases from J; bases unmatched to any gene: 6. Germline V gene lookup returns CDR1 MDHEN and CDR2 SYDVKM. These data were likewise used in another study, on T cells in Graves' hyperthyroidism and ophthalmopathy.

The chain recombines TRBV28 with TRBJ2-1; 8 bases are a match to TRBD2. This receptor was obtained from a woman in her late teens or twenties with Graves disease. Specimen: peripheral blood mononuclear cells (PBMCs), collected at new diagnosis, from a patient treated with antithyroid drugs. CDR3 loop: CASSNERGSSYNEQFF. The CDR3, as DNA: TGTGCCAGCAGTAATGAGCGGGGGAGCTCCTACAATGAGCAGTTCTTC.